This T cell receptor (beta chain) derives from a study of T cells in Graves' hyperthyroidism and ophthalmopathy. In the study overall: Peripheral blood samples were taken at initial diagnosis, prior to any treatment.

Enrolled ophthalmopathy patients presented with a Clinical Activity Score of at least 3, a NOSPECS grade of at least 4, and disease duration under 3 months. Clinical symptoms, serum thyroxine and TRAb, thyroid ultrasound and orbital computed tomography were used for the diagnoses. With regard to this clonotype: Its antigen is unknown.

Findings and limits, study-wide: Blood samples included most of the expanded thyroid clonotypes exceeding 0.001.

RNA transcripts served as the template for amplifying TCR beta CDR3 regions. HTBI primers were the set used in a first-round RT-PCR of the TCR CDR3. MiXCR, applied by TCRdb to the multiplex PCR reads, yields one record per CDR3 protein. The sample includes about 52,000 distinct CDR3 sequences, roughly 50% of them seen just once. This CDR3 region has 13 residues. The V and J ends lost 6 bases and 2 bases, in that order; junction bases with no gene match: 6. Germline V gene sequence: CDR1 DFQATT, CDR2 SNEGSKA (reference sequence). The chain couples TRBV20-1 to TRBJ2-7; the match to TRBD1 covers 8 bases. This receptor was taken from a woman aged 45-60 years with Graves' ophthalmopathy. Sequencing input: blood. CDR3 loop: CSAPGQDPYEQYF. The CDR3 DNA follows: TGCAGTGCACCGGGACAGGATCCCTACGAGCAGTACTTC.